This T cell receptor beta chain was found in a study of CD8 T cells in Susac syndrome (dated by TCRdb to about 2019). About the investigation overall: Whether CD8+ T cell activation and differentiation in Susac syndrome was antigen driven was tested using repertoire sequencing.

Broader findings and caveats from the paper: The study acknowledged that relatively few individuals were included in the TCR sequencing and HLA analysis.

Sequences MDHEN (CDR1) and SYDVKM (CDR2) are obtained from the germline V gene. The CDR3 holds 12 amino acids from the cysteine to the phenylalanine. Just CDR3 DNA is preserved here, 36 bases in frame from base 1. V is cut by 6 bases and J by 4 bases, and the space between the germline ends is 9 bases. This clonotype appeared a single time. Its binding antigen is unknown. Qualities for individual bases were not recorded, and no much larger clone is one base off. Support from one read is weak. RNA was extracted using the RNeasy kit, and roughly 0.5 to 1 microgram was reverse transcribed with random hexamers. The immunoSEQ multiplex PCR assay, which covers 54 Vbeta and 13 Jbeta segments, was used to amplify TCR beta CDR3 regions. To correct PCR amplification bias, a synthetic template baseline was used for both primer optimization and computational correction. The published analysis was carried out like this. Reads were annotated to V, D and J genes according to IMGT and were analyzed with immunoSEQ Analyzer, with only productive sequences retained. Clonality was computed as one minus Shannon entropy normalized by log2 of the number of productive unique sequences. For each patient and control, public and private clones were evaluated among the 100 most prevalent clones. Susac-specific clones were defined as absent from healthy and MS cohorts, 850 to 1,300 published viral clones and other ImmuneACCESS disease sequences. TCRdb's own reprocessing of the public reads used fastp at Q25 and MiXCR and kept productive beta chains. All rows with the same CDR3 protein become a single entry with the most common DNA and genes. The V and J calls were determined by TCRdb, not by the authors. This sample lists about 210,000 distinct CDR3 sequences; 93% were detected once. Jointly, the top ten make up around 0.096% of the sample.

High-throughput TCR beta sequencing profiled peripheral blood CD8+ and CD4+ T cells from healthy donors, Susac syndrome patients and multiple sclerosis patients. Healthy donors were age- and sex-matched controls. Bulk CD8+ and CD4+ T cells were purified by magnetic negative isolation, whereas CD8+ TEMRA cells were enriched by FACS. Blood was collected in EDTA tubes and processed within 24 hours, with PBMCs isolated through density gradient centrifugation. PBMCs intended for TCR sequencing were frozen in liquid nitrogen and were later thawed in a 37 degrees C water bath. The sorted or isolated CD4+, CD8+ and CD8+ TEMRA cells had a purity of 90% or higher.

The sample comprised CD4+ T cells from PBMCs. The sequence is built from TRBV28 and TRBJ1-2; there is no confident call for the D gene. The TCR was taken from a human donor in good health. The nucleotide sequence reads as follows: TGTGCCAGCAGGCGCAAAGGCTATGGCTACACCTTC. Its product reads: CASRRKGYGYTF.